This record covers a single T cell receptor beta chain. This CDR3 is 15 amino acids long. Trimming left V 1 base short and J 0 bases short, with 7 bases between. Germline CDR1 and CDR2: SGHRS and YFSETQ. In the original processing: Cell counts per sample came from amplifying reference gene primers. The repertoire was sequenced with immunoSEQ multiplex PCR; TCRdb's copy has only in-frame clones and lacks some. The V and J calls and the clone size are those of that table, but D and trimming were determined from the DNA. The sample lists about 150,000 clones, around 75% occurring once. The data stem from a study of blood T cell repertoires in COVID-19.

The TCR comes from a woman of 80 years or more with acute or convalescent COVID-19. V and J are TRBV5-1 and TRBJ2-2; D might be TRBD1 (5 bases). The material sequenced was peripheral blood. CDR3 protein: CASSLWTTNTGELFF. As DNA, the CDR3 is TGCGCCAGCAGCTTGTGGACAACGAACACCGGGGAGCTGTTTTTT.